This T cell receptor (beta chain) comes out of a study of PD-1 blockade in classical Hodgkin lymphoma. Some clones are missing from TCRdb's copy, which holds only in-frame ones; the method was immunoSEQ multiplex PCR. The sample records about 100,000 clones, around 89% being singletons. CDR1 is MNHEY, CDR2 SVGAGI, per germline. This CDR3 is built from 12 residues. V lost 7 bases, J lost 4 bases, and 3 bases stayed unmatched. The study's findings and limits: Baseline TCR diversity was reportedly lower in newly diagnosed patients than healthy donors.

Every patient experienced relapse after autologous stem cell transplantation, and brentuximab vedotin exposure varied. Patients had relapsed/refractory classical Hodgkin lymphoma with complete response, partial response or progressive disease as best response. A word on this clone: Its matching antigen is unknown.

The specimen comprised peripheral blood mononuclear cells (PBMCs), sampled before the second cycle of nivolumab. The sequence derives from a human donor with classical Hodgkin lymphoma. V and J are TRBV6-5 and TRBJ1-1; TRBD1 matches 7 bases. CDR3 in DNA: TGTGCCAGCATGGGACAGCGCACTGAAGCTTTCTTT. Translating gives CASMGQRTEAFF.